A single sample gave rise to the 32 T cell receptor beta chains below, sequenced in a study of blood T cell repertoires in COVID-19. Profiled with immunoSEQ multiplex PCR; TCRdb holds only in-frame clones, not every one. The sample yields 200,000 to 300,000 clones, around nine tenths seen once. The sequencing sample was made of peripheral blood. The receptors shown here come from a man aged 35 to 55 who had recovered from COVID-19.

In its sample, this clone was seen a few times. The chain couples TRBV6-2 or TRBV6-3 to TRBJ2-7; D may be TRBD2 (6 bases). V was clipped by 6 bases and J by 5 bases, with 14 bases between them. This CDR3 is 13 amino acids long. Looked up from germline, CDR1 is MNHEY and CDR2 is SVGEGT. For the CDR3, the DNA is TGTGCCAGCAGCCCCCGGGAGTCCGACGAGCAGTACTTC. It translates to CASSPRESDEQYF.

The rearrangement links TRBV6-4 to TRBJ2-3, with 13 bases aligning to TRBD2. This CDR3 is 19 amino acids long. Germline lookup yields CDR1 MRHNA and CDR2 SNTAGT. J gave up 3 bases and V 2 bases, and 11 bases lay outside the gene matches. The CDR3 bases are TGTGCCAGCAGTGACACAGGACTAGCGGGAGATGAAGTGACAGATACGCAGTATTTT. Amino acid sequence: CASSDTGLAGDEVTDTQYF.

The genes are TRBV7-9 and TRBJ2-5, with D tentatively TRBD1 (5 bases). The CDR3 runs to 13 residues. V dropped 5 bases and J dropped 5 bases, with 12 bases sitting between them. Germline values: CDR1 SEHNR, CDR2 FQNEAQ (reference sequence). CDR3 region: CASSGASAETQYF. CDR3 bases: TGTGCCAGCAGCGGGGCCTCGGCGGAGACCCAGTACTTC.

V is TRBV27 and J is TRBJ2-2; 9 bases agree with TRBD2. With V trimmed by 8 bases and J by 6 bases, 7 bases remained unmatched. This CDR3 has 14 amino acids. In germline, CDR1 is MNHEY, CDR2 SMNVEV (reference sequence). CDR3 bases: TGTGCCAGCGGGAGGGTAGCGGGGGCCGGGGAGCTGTTTTTT. The encoded protein is CASGRVAGAGELFF.

CDR3 DNA: TGCGCCAGCACCTCTGTCAGGGGTCCTTACTACGAGCAGTACTTC. It specifies CASTSVRGPYYEQYF. The chain links TRBV5-1 to TRBJ2-7; tentative D call: TRBD1 (6 bases). Germline CDR1 reads SGHRS; CDR2 reads YFSETQ. The CDR3 runs to 15 residues. The V and J ends lost 6 bases and 3 bases respectively, with 19 bases between them.

V usage is TRBV3-1 (or the pseudogene TRBV3-2) and J usage is TRBJ2-3; TRBD1 agrees at 9 bases. CDR3 length: 15 amino acids. Germline lookup yields CDR1 LGHDT and CDR2 YNNKEL (reference sequence). Unmatched junction bases numbered 6, after V lost 4 bases and J lost 4 bases. CDR3 loop: CASSLQGARADTQYF. CDR3 nucleotides: TGTGCCAGCAGCCTACAGGGGGCTAGGGCAGATACGCAGTATTTT.

The chain recombines TRBV7-2 with TRBJ2-7; 10 bases are shared with TRBD2. Germline CDR1 reads SGHTA; CDR2 reads FQGNSA. CDR3 length: 15 amino acids. V lost 3 bases, J lost 1 base, and 3 bases stayed unmatched. In nucleotides, the CDR3 is TGTGCCAGCAGCTTTAGCGGGGGGCATTCCTACGAGCAGTACTTC. This gives the protein CASSFSGGHSYEQYF.

V usage is TRBV7-2 and J usage is TRBJ2-5; 9 bases are a match to TRBD2. V dropped 5 bases and J dropped 2; count of bases not matched to a gene: 6. Germline loops: CDR1 SGHTA, CDR2 FQGNSA. The CDR3 consists of 15 residues. The CDR3: CASSRRLAGQETQYF. DNA for the CDR3: TGTGCCAGCAGCCGGCGGCTAGCGGGACAAGAGACCCAGTACTTC. The complete variable domain, with remaining parts taken from reference TRBV7-2 and TRBJ2-5, reads GAGVSQSPSNKVTEKGKDVELRCDPISGHTALYWYRQSLGQGLEFLIYFQGNSAPDKSGLPSDRFSAERTGGSVSTLTIQRTQQEDSAVYLCASSRRLAGQETQYFGPGTRLLVL.

This clone was seen just once. V is TRBV24-1 and J is TRBJ2-1, with 9 bases that match TRBD2. The V gene end was trimmed by 5 bases and the J gene end by 8 bases; junction bases not matched to a gene: 9. Germline V gene lookup returns CDR1 KGHDR and CDR2 SFDVKD. The CDR3 has 15 amino acids. This CDR3 reads CATSVGAGGPHEQFF. The CDR3 DNA reads TGTGCCACCAGTGTGGGGGCGGGAGGGCCCCATGAGCAGTTCTTC.

In this sample, this clone turned up a few times. The gene calls are TRBV6-2 or TRBV6-3 and TRBJ2-7, with D perhaps TRBD1 (6 bases). V was clipped by 0 bases and J by 4 bases, with 10 bases between them. This CDR3 has 14 residues. CDR1 MNHEY and CDR2 SVGEGT come from the germline V gene. The CDR3 nucleotides are TGTGCCAGCAGTTACTCCACAGGGCGGTACGAGCAGTACTTC. This gives the protein CASSYSTGRYEQYF.

Remarks on this clone: This CDR3 is also generated by other DNA sequences in the sample. The V call is TRBV12-3 or TRBV12-4, the J call TRBJ2-3, with unresolved D. Between the trimmed V and J ends, which lost 6 bases and 5 bases, there was a span of 6 bases. The CDR3 has 11 amino acids. CDR3: CASSPRDTQYF. CDR3 nucleotide sequence: TGTGCCAGCAGCCCTAGAGATACGCAGTATTTT.

The chain uses TRBV5-1 and TRBJ2-2; 7 positions agree with TRBD2. Germline loops: CDR1 SGHRS, CDR2 YFSETQ. CDR3 size: 13 residues. The J segment lost 7 bases and the V segment lost 6 bases, leaving 6 bases of the junction unmatched. This CDR3 is CASNSGQGGELFF. The CDR3 bases are TGCGCCAGCAATAGCGGGCAGGGCGGGGAGCTGTTTTTT.

V and J are TRBV4-3 and TRBJ1-2, with D hard to call. This CDR3 is built from 16 residues. Germline V CDR1 and CDR2: LGHNA, YSLEER. Trimming removed 1 base from V and 0 bases from J, with 12 bases in between. CDR3 in DNA: TGCGCCAGCAGCCAAGGGAGGATACACCCTAACTATGGCTACACCTTC. Its protein is CASSQGRIHPNYGYTF.

The CDR3: CASSLGTEEQFF. CDR3 coding DNA: TGTGCCAGCTCACTAGGGACAGAGGAGCAGTTCTTC. The chain joins TRBV18 to TRBJ2-1, with 7 bases that match TRBD1. The CDR3 has 12 residues. CDR1 KGHSH and CDR2 LQKENI come from the germline V gene. The junction had 4 bases not matched to a gene; V was cut back by 4 bases and J by 10 bases. Using reference TRBV18 and TRBJ2-1 for the parts outside the CDR3, the full variable domain is NAGVMQNPRHLVRRRGQEARLRCSPMKGHSHVYWYRQLPEEGLKFMVYLQKENIIDESGMPKERFSAEFPKEGPSILRIQQVVRGDSAAYFCASSLGTEEQFFGPGTRLTVL.

This clone was seen just once. The chain links TRBV19 to TRBJ2-1; D is ambiguous. The CDR3 runs 14 residues. Trimming removed 8 bases from V and 1 base from J, with 12 bases in between. The germline V gene has CDR1 LNHDA and CDR2 SQIVND (reference sequence). The CDR3 is CASSMRESYNEQFF. In DNA form, the CDR3 reads TGTGCCAGTTCCATGAGAGAATCCTACAATGAGCAGTTCTTC.

The CDR3 bases are TGTGCCAGCAGTTCAAGCCCCGGGGGGGCGACCTACGAGCAGTACTTC. It is translated as CASSSSPGGATYEQYF. The chain couples TRBV27 to TRBJ2-7, with 8 positions matching TRBD2. The CDR3 consists of 16 residues. Unmatched junction bases numbered 10, after V lost 4 bases and J lost 2 bases. Per the germline V gene, CDR1 is MNHEY and CDR2 is SMNVEV (reference sequence).

The J gene is TRBJ1-5, the V gene TRBV30, with D perhaps TRBD1 (5 bases). V lost 1 base, J lost 3 bases, and 7 bases lay in between. Germline CDR1 is GTSNPN and CDR2 is SVGIG (reference sequence). The CDR3 sequence is 13 residues long. CDR3 DNA: TGTGCCTGGAGTGGACAGCCCAATCAGCCCCAGCATTTT. As protein: CAWSGQPNQPQHF. The full variable domain, rest sourced from reference TRBV30 and TRBJ1-5, is SQTIHQWPATLVQPVGSPLSLECTVEGTSNPNLYWYRQAAGRGLQLLFYSVGIGQISSEVPQNLSASRPQDRQFILSSKKLLLSDSGFYLCAWSGQPNQPQHFGDGTRLSIL.

This chain uses TRBV6-6 with TRBJ1-1; D is ambiguous. In germline, CDR1 is MNHNY, CDR2 SVGAGI (reference sequence). This CDR3 contains 12 residues. With 2 bases removed from V and 1 base from J, the gap between germline ends came to 2 bases. The CDR3 DNA reads as TGTGCCAGCAGTTACCAGAACACTGAAGCTTTCTTT. It codes for CASSYQNTEAFF.

This sequence joins TRBV5-1 and TRBJ1-1; D remains ambiguous. V lost 3 bases to trimming and J lost 1 base, with 7 bases between them. The CDR3 spans 13 residues. CDR1 SGHRS and CDR2 YFSETQ come from the germline V gene. DNA for the CDR3: TGCGCCAGCAGCTCGAGGTCGAACACTGAAGCTTTCTTT. This encodes CASSSRSNTEAFF.

The chain carries TRBV19 and TRBJ1-5, with D maybe TRBD1 (6 bases). Germline CDR1 and CDR2: LNHDA and SQIVND (reference sequence). The ends were cut back, 3 bases at V and 2 bases at J, with 11 bases in the middle. The CDR3 is 15 residues long. CDR3 sequence (DNA): TGTGCCAGTAGTATCAGGGGTCCGGGCAATCAGCCCCAGCATTTT. It yields the protein CASSIRGPGNQPQHF.

J is TRBJ2-1 and V is TRBV5-1, with 7 nucleotides matching TRBD1. Trimming cost V 0 bases and J 0 bases; bases outside gene matches: 9. This CDR3 is built from 18 residues. Germline V lookup: CDR1 SGHRS, CDR2 YFSETQ. CDR3 in amino acids: CASSLARDSEVSYNEQFF. CDR3 sequence (DNA): TGCGCCAGCAGCTTGGCCCGGGACAGTGAGGTCTCCTACAATGAGCAGTTCTTC.

The V call is TRBV18, the J call TRBJ2-3, with TRBD2 matching over 9 bases. CDR1 is KGHSH, CDR2 LQKENI, per germline. The CDR3 runs to 16 residues. Trimming removed 3 bases from V and 1 base from J; junction bases left unmatched: 5. This CDR3 is CASSPRLAAGTDTQYF. DNA for the CDR3: TGTGCCAGCTCACCCCGACTAGCGGCTGGCACAGATACGCAGTATTTT.

J is TRBJ2-5 and V is TRBV19; 9 positions match TRBD2. V lost 4 bases and J lost 3; bases outside the gene matches: 9. Germline V gives CDR1 LNHDA, CDR2 SQIVND (reference sequence). The CDR3 totals 16 residues. The CDR3 coding sequence is TGTGCCAGTAGTAGACCGAGCGGGGGGCCTAAAGAGACCCAGTACTTC. It translates to CASSRPSGGPKETQYF.

The V call is TRBV14, the J call TRBJ2-3; 11 bases match TRBD2. Losses at the gene ends were 2 bases for V and 3 bases for J; bases not matched to a gene: 4. Germline CDR1 is SGHDN and CDR2 is FVKESK. The length of the CDR3 is 16 residues. In DNA form, the CDR3 reads TGTGCCAGCAGCCAACAGAGACTAGCGGGAACAGATACGCAGTATTTT. This sequence encodes CASSQQRLAGTDTQYF.

The V gene is TRBV27, the J gene TRBJ2-3; TRBD2 aligns across 7 bases. V shed 7 bases, J shed 6 bases, and the junction held 19 bases outside the gene matches. CDR3 size: 17 residues. Germline V gene sequence: CDR1 MNHEY, CDR2 SMNVEV (reference sequence). This CDR3 is CASIVTLAVQNIDTQYF. The CDR3 DNA sequence: TGTGCCAGCATCGTCACCCTAGCGGTTCAAAATATCGATACGCAGTATTTT.

V and J are TRBV5-4 and TRBJ2-3; D is uncertain. The CDR3 is 13 amino acids. CDR1 and CDR2 (germline): SGHNT, YYREEE (reference sequence). Deletions cut 0 bases from V and 5 bases from J, with 7 bases between. In nucleotides, the CDR3 is TGTGCCAGCAGCTTGGCCATTTTAGATACGCAGTATTTT. Its translation: CASSLAILDTQYF.

In regard to this clone: The same CDR3 also results from other DNA sequences found in this sample. The chain links TRBV11-3 to TRBJ2-4, with D possibly matching TRBD1 (6 bases). The V end lost 5 bases, the J end lost 4 bases, and 9 bases lay between the germline ends. From germline, CDR1 is SGHNT and CDR2 YENEEA. The CDR3 consists of 13 residues. The CDR3: CASSVGQKNIQYF. CDR3 DNA: TGTGCCAGCAGCGTAGGACAGAAAAACATTCAGTACTTC.

The CDR3 protein is CASSLSQGAEKLFF. The CDR3 DNA sequence: TGTGCCAGCAGCTTATCACAGGGGGCGGAAAAACTGTTTTTT. This chain links TRBV7-9 with TRBJ1-4; 9 nucleotides match TRBD1. CDR1 and CDR2 from the germline V gene are SEHNR and FQNEAQ (reference sequence). With 2 bases clipped from V and 8 bases from J, the junction kept 3 bases outside the gene matches. The CDR3 is made up of 14 amino acids.

The chain couples TRBV3-1 (or the pseudogene TRBV3-2) to TRBJ1-1; TRBD1 aligns across 8 bases. The CDR3 runs to 13 residues. Germline V CDR1 and CDR2: LGHDT, YNNKEL (reference sequence). With 8 bases clipped from V and 1 base from J, the junction kept 3 bases outside the gene matches. CDR3 loop: CASVDRGNTEAFF. CDR3 in DNA: TGTGCCAGCGTAGACAGGGGGAACACTGAAGCTTTCTTT.

The CDR3 protein is CASSQNRRPPYGYTF. CDR3 in DNA: TGTGCCAGCAGCCAAAACCGGAGGCCCCCCTATGGCTACACCTTC. V is TRBV14 and J is TRBJ1-2; D not certain. The CDR3 extends over 15 amino acids. Germline CDR1 is SGHDN and CDR2 is FVKESK. Trimming removed 2 bases from V and 4 bases from J, with 14 bases in between.

This chain links TRBV7-9 with TRBJ2-1; TRBD2 matches at 8 bases. Germline loops: CDR1 SEHNR, CDR2 FQNEAQ (reference sequence). The CDR3 covers 15 residues. The junction had 4 bases not matched to a gene; V was cut back by 4 bases and J by 2 bases. The CDR3, as DNA: TGTGCCAGCAGCTATAGCGGGGATCCCTACAATGAGCAGTTCTTC. Its protein product is CASSYSGDPYNEQFF.

The chain is built from TRBV3-1 (or the pseudogene TRBV3-2) and TRBJ1-2, with 10 bases lining up with TRBD1. The V gene's germline CDR1 is LGHDT and CDR2 YNNKEL (reference sequence). V lost 2 bases and J lost 2; bases outside the gene matches: 5. CDR3 size: 16 residues. The CDR3 is CASSQRPGQGNYGYTF. As DNA, the CDR3 is TGTGCCAGCAGCCAAAGGCCGGGACAGGGGAACTATGGCTACACCTTC.